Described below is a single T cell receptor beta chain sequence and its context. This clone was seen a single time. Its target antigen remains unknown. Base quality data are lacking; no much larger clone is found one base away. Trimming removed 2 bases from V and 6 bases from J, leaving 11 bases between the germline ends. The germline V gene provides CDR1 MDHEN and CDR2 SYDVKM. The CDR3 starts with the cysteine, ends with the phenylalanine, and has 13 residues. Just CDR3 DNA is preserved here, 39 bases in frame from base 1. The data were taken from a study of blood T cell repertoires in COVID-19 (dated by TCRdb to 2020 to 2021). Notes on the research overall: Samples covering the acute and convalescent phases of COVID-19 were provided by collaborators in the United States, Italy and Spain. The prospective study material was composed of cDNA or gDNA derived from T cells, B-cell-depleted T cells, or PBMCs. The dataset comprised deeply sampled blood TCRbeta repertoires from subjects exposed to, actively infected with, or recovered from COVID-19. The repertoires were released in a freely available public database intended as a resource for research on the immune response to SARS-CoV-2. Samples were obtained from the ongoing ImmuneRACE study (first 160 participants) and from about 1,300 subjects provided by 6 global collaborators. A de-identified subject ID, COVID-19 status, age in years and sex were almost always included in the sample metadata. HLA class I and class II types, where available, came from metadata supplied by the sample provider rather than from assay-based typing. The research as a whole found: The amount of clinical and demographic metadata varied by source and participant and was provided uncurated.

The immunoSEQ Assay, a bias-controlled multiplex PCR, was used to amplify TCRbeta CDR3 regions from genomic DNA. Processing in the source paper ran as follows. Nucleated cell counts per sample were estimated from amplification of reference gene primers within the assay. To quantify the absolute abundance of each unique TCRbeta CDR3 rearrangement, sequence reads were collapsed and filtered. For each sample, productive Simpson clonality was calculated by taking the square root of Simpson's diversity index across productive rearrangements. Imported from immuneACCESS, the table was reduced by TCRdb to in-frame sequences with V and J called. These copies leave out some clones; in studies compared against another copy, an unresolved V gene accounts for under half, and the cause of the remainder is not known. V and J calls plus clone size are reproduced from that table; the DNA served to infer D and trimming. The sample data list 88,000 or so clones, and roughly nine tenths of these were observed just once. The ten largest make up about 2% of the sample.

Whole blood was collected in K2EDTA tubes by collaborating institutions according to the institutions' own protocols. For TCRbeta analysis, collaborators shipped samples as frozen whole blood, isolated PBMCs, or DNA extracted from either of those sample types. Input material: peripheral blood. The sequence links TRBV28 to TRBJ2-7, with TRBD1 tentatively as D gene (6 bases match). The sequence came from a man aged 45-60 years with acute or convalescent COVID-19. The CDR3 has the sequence CASSLTGSGEQYF. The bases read TGTGCCAGCAGTTTAACAGGGAGTGGCGAGCAGTACTTC.